The 12 T cell receptor beta chains below come from one sample, sequenced in a study of STAT3 mutations in large granular lymphocyte leukemia. Study results and caveats: Every T-cell large granular lymphocyte leukemia patient had at least one immunodominant TCR beta clonotype.

Their target antigens are unknown. TCRdb's table, derived via immunoSEQ multiplex PCR, lists solely in-frame clones and lacks some. The sample includes 4,000 to 5,000 clones, 82% of them seen just once. Input material: peripheral blood mononuclear cells. These receptors came from a boy aged 5-17 years with T-cell large granular lymphocyte leukemia. Some clones in this sample may be carry-over from other donors' samples.

V and J are TRBV19 and TRBJ1-5; maybe TRBD1 (5 bases). Germline CDR1 LNHDA, CDR2 SQIVND (reference sequence). V lost 3 bases, J lost 5 bases, and 14 bases lay in between. The CDR3 consists of 15 residues. CDR3 residues: CASSILGTLDQPQHF. The DNA of the CDR3 is TGTGCCAGTAGTATTTTGGGGACCCTAGATCAGCCCCAGCATTTT.

This sequence joins TRBV30 and TRBJ2-5, with 9 positions matching TRBD2. The CDR3 is 14 residues long. Germline loops: CDR1 GTSNPN, CDR2 SVGIG (reference sequence). The trim removed 5 bases at V and 3 bases at J, leaving 7 bases unmatched. CDR3 DNA sequence: TGTGCCTGGGGATTGCGGGGGGGGAAAGAGACCCAGTACTTC. This sequence encodes CAWGLRGGKETQYF. Full variable domain (remainder filled in from reference TRBV30 and TRBJ2-5): SQTIHQWPATLVQPVGSPLSLECTVEGTSNPNLYWYRQAAGRGLQLLFYSVGIGQISSEVPQNLSASRPQDRQFILSSKKLLLSDSGFYLCAWGLRGGKETQYFGPGTRLLVL.

The chain employs TRBV7-9 and TRBJ2-3; D ambiguous. The CDR3 is 16 residues long. The V gene lost 1 base and the J gene lost 8 bases, with 19 bases spanning the gap. Germline V gene lookup returns CDR1 SEHNR and CDR2 FQNEAQ (reference sequence). CDR3 DNA: TGTGCCAGCAGCTTAGGGGTGGCTAATGGCCCAGCTACGCAGTATTTT. As protein: CASSLGVANGPATQYF.

The chain has TRBV30 and TRBJ1-2; D is unclear. CDR3 size: 13 residues. Trimming shortened V by 0 bases and J by 7 bases, and 12 bases separated the two germline ends. Germline V gene sequence: CDR1 GTSNPN, CDR2 SVGIG (reference sequence). The DNA of the CDR3 is TGTGCCTGGAGTGTATTACAGCGGAGTGGCTACACCTTC. Amino acids: CAWSVLQRSGYTF.

The rearrangement links TRBV5-4 to TRBJ1-5; D is possibly TRBD1 (6 bases). The CDR3 length is 16 residues. Germline values: CDR1 SGHNT, CDR2 YYREEE (reference sequence). The V gene lost 1 base and the J gene lost 6 bases, with 17 bases spanning the gap. CDR3 amino acids: CASSLTTGLGRQPQHF. The CDR3 DNA is TGTGCCAGCAGCTTGACGACAGGTTTGGGGCGTCAGCCCCAGCATTTT.

By proportion, this clone is medium-sized. The rearrangement uses TRBV23-1 and TRBJ1-6; no clear D gene. TRBV23-1 falls under the ORF class, with uncertain function. The CDR3 runs to 10 residues. V was cut by 6 bases and J by 15 bases, with 9 bases left in between. The CDR3 reads CASRTAFLHF. The DNA of the CDR3 is TGCGCCAGCAGGACCGCGTTCCTCCACTTT.

The gene calls are TRBV5-8 and TRBJ1-3; D unclear. This CDR3 has 16 amino acids. The germline gives CDR1 SGHTS, CDR2 YDEGEE. The V end was cut by 1 base, the J end by 0 bases, with 11 bases between. DNA for the CDR3: TGTGCCAGCAGCTTGTGGGCAGGAAGCTCTGGAAACACCATATATTTT. Its protein is CASSLWAGSSGNTIYF.

The chain carries TRBV18 and TRBJ2-5; TRBD1 matches at 7 bases. J lost 2 bases, V lost 3 bases, and 6 bases had no gene match. Germline V gene data show CDR1 as KGHSH and CDR2 as LQKENI. This CDR3 region has 15 residues. CDR3 residues: CASSPKDRLQETQYF. The CDR3 nucleotides are TGTGCCAGCTCACCGAAGGACAGGTTGCAAGAGACCCAGTACTTC. Filled out from reference TRBV18 and TRBJ2-5, the complete variable domain reads NAGVMQNPRHLVRRRGQEARLRCSPMKGHSHVYWYRQLPEEGLKFMVYLQKENIIDESGMPKERFSAEFPKEGPSILRIQQVVRGDSAAYFCASSPKDRLQETQYFGPGTRLLVL.

The gene calls are TRBV5-4 and TRBJ2-5, with no clear D. The CDR3 runs 15 residues. CDR1 and CDR2 (germline): SGHNT, YYREEE (reference sequence). The V end was cut by 0 bases, the J end by 5 bases, with 14 bases between. This CDR3 is CASSLAVGLLETQYF. The CDR3 coding sequence is TGTGCCAGCAGCTTGGCCGTCGGGTTGCTGGAGACCCAGTACTTC.

As DNA, the CDR3 is TGTGCCAGTAGTCCACTAGAAGGTGGCCCTTTGAACGAGCAGTACTTC. This encodes CASSPLEGGPLNEQYF. The rearrangement uses TRBV19 and TRBJ2-7; D may be TRBD2 (5 bases). The length of the CDR3 is 16 residues. CDR1 and CDR2 (germline): LNHDA, SQIVND (reference sequence). Trimming took off 5 bases at V and 5 bases at J, with 22 bases between the two ends.

This clone ranks as medium-sized. The CDR3 DNA reads TGTGCCAGCAGTGAGACAGGGCTAGCTGAAGCTTTCTTT. Translated, it gives CASSETGLAEAFF. The chain couples TRBV25-1 to TRBJ1-1; 7 bases align to TRBD1. This CDR3 is 13 amino acids long. V shed 3 bases and J 6 bases; nucleotides not matched to a gene: 4. In germline, CDR1 is MGHDK, CDR2 SYGVNS.

This clone was detected only once. The V and J genes are TRBV5-4 and TRBJ2-1; D uncertain. In germline, CDR1 is SGHNT, CDR2 YYREEE (reference sequence). The CDR3 is made up of 16 amino acids. Trimming cost V 1 base and J 2 bases, with 13 bases left between them. DNA for the CDR3: TGTGCCAGCAGCTTGTCCCCTAGAGTCACCTACAATGAGCAGTTCTTC. Its translation: CASSLSPRVTYNEQFF.